The T cell receptor beta chain under discussion was sequenced for a study of vaccination effects on CD4 cells after COVID-19. Only in-frame clones appear in the TCRdb table, and some are missing; sequencing was by immunoSEQ multiplex PCR. This sample has some 66,000 clones, with 70% to 85% found just once. About this clone itself: The antigen is not known.

With approximately 9 days of culture completed, CD4+ T cells were isolated. Of the BNT162b2 and mRNA-1273 vaccines, participants received two doses of one or the other. Germline V gene sequence: CDR1 KGHSH, CDR2 LQKENI. This CDR3 region has 14 residues. Trimming removed 3 bases from V and 12 bases from J; junction bases left unmatched: 10. The clonotype originates from a human donor who received a COVID-19 vaccine. The sequenced sample was CD4+ T cells from PBMCs cultured without peptide, obtained after COVID-19 vaccination. The chain combines TRBV18 with TRBJ2-1, with 8 bases that match TRBD1. DNA of the CDR3: TGTGCCAGCTCACCGCCCGGACAGGGTTTCAGGCAGTTCTTC. This sequence encodes CASSPPGQGFRQFF. The full variable domain, its missing parts supplied by reference TRBV18 and TRBJ2-1, is NAGVMQNPRHLVRRRGQEARLRCSPMKGHSHVYWYRQLPEEGLKFMVYLQKENIIDESGMPKERFSAEFPKEGPSILRIQQVVRGDSAAYFCASSPPGQGFRQFFGPGTRLTVL.